This entry is about one TCR beta chain. As yet, its antigen is unknown. The same CDR3 can be traced to other DNA sequences in this sample. The sample comes from a study of Ad26.COV2.S vaccination and SARS-CoV-2 variants. Only in-frame clones appear in the TCRdb table, and some are missing; sequencing was by immunoSEQ multiplex PCR. The sample lists about 680,000 clones, around 92% occurring once. The CDR3 consists of 13 residues. Germline V gene lookup returns CDR1 MNHEY and CDR2 SMNVEV (reference sequence). Trimming cost V 2 bases and J 7 bases, with 6 bases left between them. Treatment: about 20 received Ad26.COV2.S at low or high dose, single or two shots; 5 received placebo; per-sample allocation not given. Day 63 after the first injection of vaccine or placebo was the sampling time. Ad26.COV2.S expressed prefusion-stabilized spike from the original Wuhan strain. Findings and limits, study-wide: It was vaccine recipients, not placebo recipients, who had the higher spike-specific TCR breadth.

This TCR derives from a person aged 18-65 years who received the Ad26.COV2.S COVID-19 vaccine or a placebo. V usage is TRBV27 and J usage is TRBJ1-6, with unresolved D. Here the sequenced sample was peripheral blood, taken in a trial of Ad26.COV2.S vaccine versus placebo. DNA for the CDR3: TGTGCCAGCAGTTTACTGGGGAATTCACCCCTCCACTTT. It translates to CASSLLGNSPLHF.